The 14 T cell receptor beta chains given below trace back to one sample, sequenced in a study of T cell changes during pregnancy in multiple sclerosis. TCRdb keeps only in-frame clones here, not all; method: immunoSEQ multiplex PCR. Of about 41,000 clones detected, roughly nine tenths appear once; the ten largest clones hold over 0.55%. The specimen was CD4+ T cells from peripheral blood mononuclear cells, collected in the first trimester of pregnancy. Every receptor here comes from a female donor with multiple sclerosis, enrolled in a pregnancy study.

Only a few counts were recorded for this clone. The sample has other DNA sequences that encode this CDR3 too. The rearrangement joins TRBV4-3 to TRBJ2-1, with TRBD2 identical over 8 bases. V shed 0 bases and J 7 bases; nucleotides not matched to a gene: 5. Germline values: CDR1 LGHNA, CDR2 YSLEER. The CDR3 runs 15 residues. In nucleotides, the CDR3 is TGCGCCAGCAGCCAAGACGGGAGGGCTACAAATGAGCAGTTCTTC. This gives the protein CASSQDGRATNEQFF.

This rearrangement joins TRBV30 to TRBJ2-2; tentatively, D is TRBD1 (6 bases). CDR1 and CDR2 from the germline V gene are GTSNPN and SVGIG (reference sequence). V lost 5 bases and J 4 bases, leaving 11 bases between the germline ends. The CDR3 is 13 amino acids. CDR3 bases: TGTGCCTGGGGGATAGGGGGCACCGGGGAGCTGTTTTTT. This gives the protein CAWGIGGTGELFF. Full variable domain (remainder filled in from reference TRBV30 and TRBJ2-2): SQTIHQWPATLVQPVGSPLSLECTVEGTSNPNLYWYRQAAGRGLQLLFYSVGIGQISSEVPQNLSASRPQDRQFILSSKKLLLSDSGFYLCAWGIGGTGELFFGEGSRLTVL.

The chain recombines TRBV6-5 with TRBJ2-3; 10 bases are a match to TRBD2. The CDR3 spans 16 residues. Germline V CDR1 and CDR2: MNHEY, SVGAGI. The J segment lost 2 bases and the V segment lost 2 bases, leaving 4 bases of the junction unmatched. The CDR3 nucleotides read TGTGCCAGCAGTTACCTTAGCGGGAGGTCCACAGATACGCAGTATTTT. It is translated as CASSYLSGRSTDTQYF.

V usage is TRBV12-5 and J usage is TRBJ2-1; TRBD2 matches 11 bases. This CDR3 is built from 16 residues. Germline values: CDR1 LGHNT, CDR2 FRNRAP. Losses at the gene ends were 1 base for V and 5 bases for J; bases not matched to a gene: 4. The CDR3 is CASGLAILAGDNEQFF. Here the CDR3 DNA reads TGTGCTAGTGGTTTGGCTATACTAGCGGGGGACAATGAGCAGTTCTTC.

The rearrangement joins TRBV29-1 to TRBJ2-7; 9 bases align to TRBD2. Trimming removed 4 bases from V and 5 bases from J; junction bases left unmatched: 12. CDR1 and CDR2 (germline): SQVTM, ANQGSEA. The CDR3 loop spans 15 amino acids. The CDR3 nucleotides are TGCAGCGTTGGGCCTAGCGGGAAATTTTTGGACGAGCAGTACTTC. It translates to CSVGPSGKFLDEQYF.

The chain employs TRBV6-4 and TRBJ2-7, with 10 nucleotides matching TRBD1. With V trimmed by 5 bases and J by 6 bases, 1 base remained unmatched. Germline assignment: CDR1 MRHNA and CDR2 SNTAGT. The CDR3 covers 12 residues. CDR3 in amino acids: CASSRTGGEQYF. For the CDR3, the DNA is TGTGCCAGCAGTAGGACAGGGGGCGAGCAGTACTTC.

The chain combines TRBV7-6 with TRBJ2-1; 7 bases are shared with TRBD2. Unmatched junction bases numbered 4, after V lost 4 bases and J lost 10 bases. CDR1 and CDR2 from the germline V gene are SGHVS and FNYEAQ. The CDR3 has 12 residues. The CDR3 is CASSSSGWEQFF. CDR3 coding DNA: TGTGCCAGCAGCTCTAGCGGATGGGAGCAGTTCTTC.

The chain links TRBV30 to TRBJ1-3; possibly TRBD1 for D (5 bases). Germline values: CDR1 GTSNPN, CDR2 SVGIG (reference sequence). Trimming cost V 3 bases and J 0 bases, with 12 bases left between them. The CDR3 is made up of 15 amino acids. The chain's CDR3 is CAWSRDSGSGNTIYF. The CDR3 region has the DNA TGTGCCTGGAGCCGGGACTCGGGCTCTGGAAACACCATATATTTT.

The V gene is TRBV5-6, the J gene TRBJ2-3; 8 bases are a match to TRBD2. Germline V gives CDR1 SGHDT, CDR2 YYEEEE. With V trimmed by 2 bases and J by 0 bases, 11 bases remained unmatched. The CDR3 covers 18 residues. Written as DNA, the CDR3 is TGTGCCAGCAGCTTACCGACAATTGTAGCGGGAAGCACAGATACGCAGTATTTT. It encodes CASSLPTIVAGSTDTQYF. The complete variable domain, with remaining parts taken from reference TRBV5-6 and TRBJ2-3, reads DAGVTQSPTHLIKTRGQQVTLRCSPKSGHDTVSWYQQALGQGPQFIFQYYEEEERQRGNFPDRFSGHQFPNYSSELNVNALLLGDSALYLCASSLPTIVAGSTDTQYFGPGTRLTVL.

This chain links TRBV15 with TRBJ1-5; TRBD1 matches at 7 bases. Looked up from germline, CDR1 is LNHNV and CDR2 is YYDKDF (reference sequence). The CDR3 runs 16 residues. The J segment lost 4 bases and the V segment lost 5 bases, leaving 11 bases of the junction unmatched. The CDR3 nucleotides are TGTGCCACCAGCCCCCGAGAAGGGACAGCTAATCAGCCCCAGCATTTT. Amino acids: CATSPREGTANQPQHF.

This chain links TRBV28 with TRBJ1-5, with 7 bases aligning to TRBD1. CDR3 length: 15 residues. Trimming removed 6 bases from V and 2 bases from J; junction bases left unmatched: 7. CDR1 MDHEN and CDR2 SYDVKM come from the germline V gene. This CDR3 is CASRPFGTGNQPQHF. In DNA, the CDR3 is TGTGCCAGCAGACCCTTCGGGACAGGCAATCAGCCCCAGCATTTT.

The chain employs TRBV6-1 and TRBJ2-2, with a tentative D call TRBD2 (6 bases). The germline V gene encodes CDR1 MNHNS and CDR2 SASEGT. This CDR3 comprises 15 residues. The V and J ends lost 4 bases and 4 bases respectively, with 13 bases between them. The CDR3 is CASSVEGGGTGELFF. The CDR3, as DNA: TGTGCCAGCAGTGTGGAGGGAGGTGGCACCGGGGAGCTGTTTTTT.

Here the CDR3 reads CASSAAAGVQETQYF. For the CDR3, the DNA is TGTGCCAGCTCTGCGGCGGCGGGGGTCCAAGAGACCCAGTACTTC. This sequence joins TRBV4-2 and TRBJ2-5, with 7 nucleotides matching TRBD2. CDR3 size: 15 residues. Germline V lookup: CDR1 LGHNA, CDR2 YNFKEQ. Trimming took 8 bases from V and 1 from J; bases not matched to a gene: 10.

The chain is built from TRBV9 and TRBJ2-7; TRBD2 matches at 8 bases. CDR3 size: 15 residues. The J segment lost 4 bases and the V segment lost 0 bases, leaving 6 bases of the junction unmatched. Germline V CDR1 and CDR2: SGDLS, YYNGEE. CDR3 residues: CASSVGVAGRYEQYF. DNA for the CDR3: TGTGCCAGCAGCGTAGGTGTAGCGGGACGGTACGAGCAGTACTTC.